The TCR beta chain described here comes from a study of T cells in Graves' hyperthyroidism and ophthalmopathy. Turning to this clonotype: One base away lies a much larger clone, so this may be a sequencing read error.

Regions amplified from RNA transcripts were the TCR beta CDR3 regions. The HTBI primer set served for first-round RT-PCR of the TCR CDR3. TCRdb re-analysed the multiplex PCR reads in MiXCR, keeping a single row per CDR3 protein. The sample contains about 400,000 distinct CDR3 sequences, about 15% of which appear only once. Among the patients, aged 18 to 65, hyperthyroidism was newly diagnosed and had lasted under 2 months. The CDR3 is 12 residues long. Germline CDR1 ENHRY, CDR2 SYGVKD. This TCR came from a woman in her 30s with Graves' hyperthyroidism. The sequencing sample was made of blood. The V call is TRBV10-3, the J call TRBJ2-7; 7 nucleotides line up with TRBD1. The DNA for the CDR3 is TGTACCATCGAACAGGGGAGCGGCGAGCAGTACTTC. Amino acid sequence: CTIEQGSGEQYF.